This paragraph reports one TCR beta chain. Its antigen is unidentified. PCR involved 60 Vbeta and 13 Jbeta primers. Data came from immunoSEQ multiplex PCR; TCRdb stores just in-frame clones and leaves some out. The profile shows 200,000 or so clones, almost 80% of them singletons. The germline V gene encodes CDR1 SGHRS and CDR2 YFSETQ. The CDR3 is made up of 15 amino acids. The V and J ends lost 0 bases and 4 bases respectively, with 12 bases between them. The data belong to a study of cytomegalovirus exposure and HLA in healthy donors. Whole-study findings and limits: When the data were analyzed later, several of the most significant clusters appeared to be linked to common viral pathogens. A later analysis associated around 17,000 TCR beta sequences with HLA alleles at a 0.05 false discovery rate.

Healthy bone marrow donors made up the donor group. This receptor was taken from a man younger than 35 in good health and CMV-seronegative. The sample taken for sequencing was PBMCs. This chain links TRBV5-1 with TRBJ2-3, with a possible D match to TRBD1 (7 bases). The CDR3 coding sequence is TGCGCCAGCAGCTTGGGTCAGGGGGGCCCAGATACGCAGTATTTT. Its protein is CASSLGQGGPDTQYF.